The 2 T cell receptor beta chains listed next were all sequenced from one sample in a study of blood T cell repertoires in COVID-19. The method was immunoSEQ multiplex PCR; TCRdb's version includes in-frame clones alone and lacks a portion of them. The data contain some 290,000 clones, nearly 90% of them singletons. The sequenced sample was peripheral blood. The receptors come from a woman aged 40 to 50 with COVID-19, enrolled during active disease.

This chain uses TRBV24-1 with TRBJ1-2, with a tentative D call TRBD1 (6 bases). This CDR3 contains 14 residues. Germline CDR1 is KGHDR and CDR2 is SFDVKD. Trimming took 4 bases from V and 5 from J, leaving 13 bases between them. The CDR3 loop reads CATSDGGHRYGYTF. CDR3 nucleotides: TGTGCCACCAGTGACGGGGGGCATCGGTATGGCTACACCTTC.

The chain combines TRBV6-5 with TRBJ1-2; 8 nucleotides agree with TRBD1. J gave up 4 bases and V 7 bases, and 8 bases lay outside the gene matches. The CDR3 is 14 amino acids. CDR1 is MNHEY and CDR2 is SVGAGI in the germline V gene. The CDR3 DNA reads as TGTGCCAGCACCGACAGGGGTTTTGGCTATGGCTACACCTTC. Its translation: CASTDRGFGYGYTF.